A single sample is the source of the 23 T cell receptor beta chains below, sequenced in a study of cytomegalovirus exposure and HLA in healthy donors. Primers included in the PCR were 60 Vbeta and 13 Jbeta primers. Clones were sequenced by immunoSEQ multiplex PCR, and TCRdb holds only the in-frame ones, with some missing. Found here are approximately 200,000 clones, 82% of them singletons; the top ten hold roughly 6%. The sample was PBMCs. The receptors come from a woman between 45 and 60 years old in good health and CMV-seropositive.

The chain carries TRBV7-2 and TRBJ1-1; 8 bases line up with TRBD1. There are 14 residues in the CDR3. The V gene's germline CDR1 is SGHTA and CDR2 FQGNSA. After removal of 5 bases from V and 2 bases from J, the junction contained 4 bases not matched to a gene. CDR3 in amino acids: CASSTGQGNTEAFF. The CDR3, as DNA: TGTGCCAGCAGCACCGGACAGGGTAACACTGAAGCTTTCTTT.

The J gene is TRBJ1-1, the V gene TRBV18, with D perhaps TRBD1 (5 bases). Trimming took off 2 bases at V and 2 bases at J, with 9 bases between the two ends. Germline CDR1 reads KGHSH; CDR2 reads LQKENI. The CDR3 is 14 amino acids. The DNA for the CDR3 is TGTGCCAGCTCACCATACAGGAGTAACACTGAAGCTTTCTTT. This gives the protein CASSPYRSNTEAFF. The variable domain in full, with the rest retrieved from reference TRBV18 and TRBJ1-1, is NAGVMQNPRHLVRRRGQEARLRCSPMKGHSHVYWYRQLPEEGLKFMVYLQKENIIDESGMPKERFSAEFPKEGPSILRIQQVVRGDSAAYFCASSPYRSNTEAFFGQGTRLTVV.

This clone was counted a few times. The V gene is TRBV6-5, the J gene TRBJ2-7; 9 bases fit TRBD1. The CDR3 spans 14 residues. Germline CDR1 is MNHEY and CDR2 is SVGAGI. After removal of 4 bases from V and 5 bases from J, the junction contained 6 bases not matched to a gene. CDR3 loop: CASSSGDRVHEQYF. The CDR3 coding sequence is TGTGCCAGCAGTTCCGGGGACAGGGTACACGAGCAGTACTTC.

CDR3 residues: CASSISGVGQETQYF. As DNA, the CDR3 is TGTGCCAGCAGCATTAGCGGGGTTGGGCAAGAGACCCAGTACTTC. The V and J genes are TRBV11-2 and TRBJ2-5; 8 bases match TRBD2. The CDR3 totals 15 residues. CDR1 SGHAT and CDR2 FQNNGV come from the germline V gene. J lost 2 bases, V lost 5 bases, and 7 bases had no gene match.

This clone was seen only once. The rearrangement joins TRBV7-2 to TRBJ1-2; D is perhaps TRBD1 (5 bases). The CDR3 runs to 13 residues. Germline lookup yields CDR1 SGHTA and CDR2 FQGNSA. Trimming stripped 5 bases from V and 4 bases from J, with 11 bases between. The CDR3: CASSQRGGYGYTF. For the CDR3, the DNA is TGTGCCAGCAGCCAACGGGGGGGCTATGGCTACACCTTC.

The J gene is TRBJ1-4, the V gene TRBV23-1, with a tentative D call TRBD1 (5 bases). TRBV23-1 is known as an ORF, though its function is uncertain. Trimming shortened V by 6 bases and J by 10 bases, and 18 bases separated the two germline ends. CDR3 length: 14 residues. The CDR3 region has the DNA TGCGCCAGCAGGGTGGGCCAGGGTGGTAGAAAACTGTTTTTT. Its translation: CASRVGQGGRKLFF.

The chain combines TRBV19 with TRBJ2-3; D might be TRBD2 (7 bases). Trimming removed 6 bases from V and 9 bases from J, with 19 bases in between. Looked up from germline, CDR1 is LNHDA and CDR2 is SQIVND (reference sequence). The CDR3 is made up of 14 amino acids. The CDR3 region is CASSQLGGALTQYF. The CDR3 nucleotides are TGTGCCAGTAGCCAACTAGGGGGGGCTTTAACGCAGTATTTT.

This chain links TRBV6-1 with TRBJ2-7; weak D call: TRBD1 (6 bases). Trimming left V 7 bases short and J 3 bases short, with 13 bases between. The CDR3 is 13 amino acids. Looked up from germline, CDR1 is MNHNS and CDR2 is SASEGT. As DNA, the CDR3 is TGTGCCAGCAAATGGGGACAAGACTACGAGCAGTACTTC. Translation gives CASKWGQDYEQYF.

The CDR3 DNA reads TGCGCCAGCAGTACAGGGCCGGGGACTGAAGCTTTCTTT. This codes for CASSTGPGTEAFF. The chain combines TRBV10-1 with TRBJ1-1; weak D call: TRBD1 (6 bases). The germline V and J ends were trimmed by 5 bases and 5 bases, with 12 bases remaining between them. The CDR3 is 13 amino acids. In germline, CDR1 is WNHNN, CDR2 SYGVQD (reference sequence).

V and J are TRBV4-3 and TRBJ2-5; D might be TRBD2 (6 bases). The CDR3 consists of 16 residues. V was trimmed by 1 base and J by 6 bases, leaving 18 bases between them. CDR1 and CDR2 (germline): LGHNA, YSLEER. The CDR3 protein is CASSQGPAGGEKTQYF. In DNA form, the CDR3 reads TGCGCCAGCAGCCAAGGCCCGGCGGGCGGGGAAAAGACCCAGTACTTC.

Points on this clone: One end of the junction is discordant with germline, which a read error may explain. This chain links TRBV11-3 with TRBJ2-5, with D perhaps TRBD1 (6 bases). The germline CDR1 and CDR2 sequences are SGHNT and YENEEA. The CDR3 consists of 14 residues. CDR3 region: CASSPRDKQEAQYF. CDR3 sequence (DNA): TGTGCCAGCAGCCCGAGGGACAAACAAGAGGCCCAGTACTTC.

The J gene is TRBJ2-4, the V gene TRBV30; 7 nucleotides align to TRBD2. V shed 5 bases, J shed 6 bases, and the junction held 7 bases outside the gene matches. CDR3 length: 13 amino acids. The V gene's germline CDR1 is GTSNPN and CDR2 SVGIG (reference sequence). The CDR3 DNA is TGTGCCTGGTCCACGGGGAGGGGAAACATTCAGTACTTC. Translation: CAWSTGRGNIQYF.

This rearrangement joins TRBV7-9 to TRBJ2-5; 9 nucleotides match TRBD1. J was trimmed by 6 bases and V by 5 bases; bases with no gene match: 7. CDR3 size: 14 residues. CDR1 and CDR2 (germline): SEHNR, FQNEAQ (reference sequence). CDR3 in DNA: TGTGCCAGCAGCCCGGACAGGGGCGCGAAGACCCAGTACTTC. Protein product: CASSPDRGAKTQYF.

This chain joins TRBV30 and TRBJ1-1; D gene unclear. Germline V CDR1 and CDR2: GTSNPN, SVGIG (reference sequence). Trimming shortened V by 6 bases and J by 2 bases, and 13 bases separated the two germline ends. This CDR3 spans 13 amino acids. The CDR3 coding sequence is TGTGCCTGCCCGGGTCCACTAAACACTGAAGCTTTCTTT. This codes for CACPGPLNTEAFF.

On this clone itself: One junction end disagrees with the germline gene, perhaps due to a read error. The chain carries TRBV7-9 and TRBJ2-2; 8 nucleotides line up with TRBD1. This CDR3 is built from 13 residues. Germline CDR1 is SEHNR and CDR2 is FQNEAQ (reference sequence). The DNA for the CDR3 is TGTACCAGCAGCCTCGGGACAGGCGGGGAGCTGTTTTTT. The encoded protein is CTSSLGTGGELFF.

The rearrangement joins TRBV27 to TRBJ1-2; D is unresolved. Per the germline V gene, CDR1 is MNHEY and CDR2 is SMNVEV (reference sequence). V was trimmed by 2 bases and J by 4 bases, leaving 14 bases between them. The CDR3 covers 15 residues. CDR3: CASSLKRTESYGYTF. The CDR3 DNA is TGTGCCAGCAGTTTAAAGCGAACGGAGAGCTATGGCTACACCTTC.

The V call is TRBV27, the J call TRBJ2-7; D perhaps matches TRBD2 (5 bases). Trimming left V 5 bases short and J 3 bases short, with 14 bases between. The germline V gene has CDR1 MNHEY and CDR2 SMNVEV (reference sequence). This CDR3 has 14 amino acids. CDR3 coding DNA: TGTGCCAGCAGTATGGAGGCAGGAGTCTACGAGCAGTACTTC. Translation: CASSMEAGVYEQYF.

J is TRBJ1-1 and V is TRBV11-2; 8 bases map to TRBD1. Per germline, CDR1 SGHAT and CDR2 FQNNGV. Trimming took 6 bases from V and 0 from J; bases not matched to a gene: 12. The CDR3 extends over 17 amino acids. In DNA, the CDR3 is TGTGCCAGCAGTTCCCATCAGGGGGCGCGGATGAACACTGAAGCTTTCTTT. It yields the protein CASSSHQGARMNTEAFF.

The genes are TRBV7-2 and TRBJ1-1; D call uncertain. V was pared by 2 bases and J by 11 bases, with 15 bases between. The CDR3 spans 13 residues. The germline CDR1 and CDR2 sequences are SGHTA and FQGNSA. This CDR3 reads CASSLRRGAAAFF. The CDR3 DNA reads as TGTGCCAGCAGCTTAAGGCGGGGTGCGGCCGCTTTCTTT. Combining the CDR3 with reference TRBV7-2 and TRBJ1-1 gives the whole variable domain GAGVSQSPSNKVTEKGKDVELRCDPISGHTALYWYRQSLGQGLEFLIYFQGNSAPDKSGLPSDRFSAERTGGSVSTLTIQRTQQEDSAVYLCASSLRRGAAAFFGQGTRLTVV.

The CDR3 bases are TGTGCCAGCAGTCCTCGTGCCCCCGGTACCATTCGGGGGAATGAAAAACTGTTTTTT. This translates into CASSPRAPGTIRGNEKLFF. The chain employs TRBV27 and TRBJ1-4; D is perhaps TRBD1 (5 bases). CDR3 length: 19 amino acids. Germline-derived CDR1 and CDR2 are MNHEY and SMNVEV (reference sequence). Trimming cost V 5 bases and J 5 bases, with 27 bases left between them. The whole variable domain, remainder taken from reference TRBV27 and TRBJ1-4, is EAQVTQNPRYLITVTGKKLTVTCSQNMNHEYMSWYRQDPGLGLRQIYYSMNVEVTDKGDVPEGYKVSRKEKRNFPLILESPSPNQTSLYFCASSPRAPGTIRGNEKLFFGSGTQLSVL.

About this clone itself: The sample has other DNA sequences that encode this CDR3 too. J is TRBJ1-3 and V is TRBV5-1; D ambiguous. V lost 3 bases and J lost 1, with 5 bases in between. Germline loops: CDR1 SGHRS, CDR2 YFSETQ. This CDR3 contains 13 residues. Written as DNA, the CDR3 is TGCGCCAGCAGCTCCGGGTCTGGAAACACCATATATTTT. It encodes CASSSGSGNTIYF.

With regard to this clone: One end of the junction is discordant with germline, which a read error may explain. This chain links TRBV5-1 with TRBJ2-4, with TRBD2 as a possible D gene (6 bases). CDR1 SGHRS and CDR2 YFSETQ come from the germline V gene. The CDR3 covers 16 residues. The CDR3 DNA reads as TGCGCCAGCAGCTTGGGAGGGACTCTAGCCAAAAACAGTCAGTACTTC. It is translated as CASSLGGTLAKNSQYF.

CDR3 bases: TGCAGCGTTGAGGGGACTAGCGGGACCTACACCGGGGAGCTGTTTTTT. It translates to CSVEGTSGTYTGELFF. The chain employs TRBV29-1 and TRBJ2-2; 13 bases agree with TRBD2. In germline, CDR1 is SQVTM, CDR2 ANQGSEA. The length of the CDR3 is 16 residues. After removal of 3 bases from V and 3 bases from J, the junction contained 4 bases not matched to a gene.